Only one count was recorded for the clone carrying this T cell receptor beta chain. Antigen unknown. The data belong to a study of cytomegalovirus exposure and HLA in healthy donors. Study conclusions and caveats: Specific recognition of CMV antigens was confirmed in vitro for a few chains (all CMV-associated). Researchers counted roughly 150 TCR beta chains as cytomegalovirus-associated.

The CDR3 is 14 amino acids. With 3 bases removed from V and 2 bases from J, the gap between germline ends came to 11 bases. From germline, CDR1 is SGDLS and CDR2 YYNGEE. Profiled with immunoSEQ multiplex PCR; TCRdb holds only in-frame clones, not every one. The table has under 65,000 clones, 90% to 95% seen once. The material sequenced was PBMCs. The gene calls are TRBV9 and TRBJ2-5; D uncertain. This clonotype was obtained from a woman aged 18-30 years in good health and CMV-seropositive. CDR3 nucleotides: TGTGCCAGCAGCGCCCAGGCACTGCAAGAGACCCAGTACTTC. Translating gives CASSAQALQETQYF. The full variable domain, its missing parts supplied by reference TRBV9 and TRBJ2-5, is DSGVTQTPKHLITATGQRVTLRCSPRSGDLSVYWYQQSLDQGLQFLIQYYNGEERAKGNILERFSAQQFPDLHSELNLSSLELGDSALYFCASSAQALQETQYFGPGTRLLVL.